The source of this T cell receptor (beta chain) is a study of human T cells and chemical hapten exposure. Stated time point: patch test 1, 2 weeks after DPC sensitization. As for treatment: therapeutic diphenylcyclopropenone sensitization with weekly scalp DPC. This CDR3 has 16 amino acids. V trimming: 1 base; J trimming: 5 bases; junction bases outside the gene matches: 8. The library gave individual cDNA molecules unique molecular identifiers. TCRdb re-called the RACE reads with MiXCR, one entry per CDR3 protein. The sample comprises tens of thousands of distinct CDR3 sequences, about 7.5% of which are singletons, and 1.5% to 1.8% rests with the top ten. In this sample, this clonotype turned up a few times.

The sequencing here drew on whole blood, taken in connection with sensitization to the hapten diphenylcyclopropenone (DPC). This sequence was found in a woman between 25 and 40 years old with alopecia areata. Some clones in this sample may be carry-over from other donors' samples. The chain uses TRBV12-3 or TRBV12-4 and TRBJ1-2; 9 bases fit TRBD1. The CDR3 reads CASSLGYRGRGYGYTF. CDR3 sequence (DNA): TGTGCCAGCAGTTTAGGATACAGGGGGCGCGGGTATGGCTACACCTTC.